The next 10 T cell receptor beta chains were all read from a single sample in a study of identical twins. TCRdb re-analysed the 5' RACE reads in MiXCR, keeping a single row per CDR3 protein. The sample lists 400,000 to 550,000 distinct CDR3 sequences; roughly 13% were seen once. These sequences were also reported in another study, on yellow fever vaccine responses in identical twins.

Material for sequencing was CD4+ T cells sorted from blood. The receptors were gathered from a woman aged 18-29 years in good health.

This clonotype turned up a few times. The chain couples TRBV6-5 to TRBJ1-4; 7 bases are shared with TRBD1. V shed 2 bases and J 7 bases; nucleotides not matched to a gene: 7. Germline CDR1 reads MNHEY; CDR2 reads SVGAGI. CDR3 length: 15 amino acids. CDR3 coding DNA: TGTGCCAGCAGTTACCACAGGGGAATCGGTGAAAAACTGTTTTTT. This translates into CASSYHRGIGEKLFF.

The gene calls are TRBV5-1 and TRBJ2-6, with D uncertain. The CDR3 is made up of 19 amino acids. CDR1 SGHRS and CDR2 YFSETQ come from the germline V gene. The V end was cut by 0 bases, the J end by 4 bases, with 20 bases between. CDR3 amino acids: CASSLGWNQQRTGANVLTF. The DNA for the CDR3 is TGCGCCAGCAGCTTGGGTTGGAATCAACAGCGTACGGGGGCCAACGTCCTGACTTTC.

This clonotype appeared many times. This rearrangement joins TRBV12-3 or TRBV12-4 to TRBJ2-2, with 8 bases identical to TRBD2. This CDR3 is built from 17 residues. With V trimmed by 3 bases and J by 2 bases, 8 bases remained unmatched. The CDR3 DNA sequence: TGTGCCAGCAGTTTCCACTCTAGCGGGCCTAACACCGGGGAGCTGTTTTTT. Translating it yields CASSFHSSGPNTGELFF.

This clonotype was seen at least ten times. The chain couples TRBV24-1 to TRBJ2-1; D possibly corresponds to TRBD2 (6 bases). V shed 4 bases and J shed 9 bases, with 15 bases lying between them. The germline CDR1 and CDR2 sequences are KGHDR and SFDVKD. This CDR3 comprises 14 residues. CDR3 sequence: CATSDPDYPVEQFF. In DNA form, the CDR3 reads TGTGCCACCAGTGACCCGGACTACCCGGTTGAGCAGTTCTTC.

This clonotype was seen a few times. The CDR3 coding sequence is TGTGCCAGCAGCCCCGCCCGTGAAGCTTTCTTT. This codes for CASSPAREAFF. This chain joins TRBV7-9 and TRBJ1-1; no clear D. Germline loops: CDR1 SEHNR, CDR2 FQNEAQ (reference sequence). The CDR3 has 11 amino acids. V dropped 5 bases and J dropped 7 bases, with 8 bases sitting between them.

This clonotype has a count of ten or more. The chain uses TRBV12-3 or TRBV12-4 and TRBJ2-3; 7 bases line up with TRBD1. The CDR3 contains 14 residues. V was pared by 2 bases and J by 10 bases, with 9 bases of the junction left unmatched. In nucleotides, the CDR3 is TGTGCCAGCAGTTTAAATATCGGACAGGTGGCGCAGTATTTT. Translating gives CASSLNIGQVAQYF.

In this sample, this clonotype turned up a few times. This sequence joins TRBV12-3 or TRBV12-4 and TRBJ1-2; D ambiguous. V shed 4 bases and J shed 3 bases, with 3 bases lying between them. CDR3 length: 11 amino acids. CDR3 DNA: TGTGCCAGCAGTTGGGACTATGGCTACACCTTC. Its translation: CASSWDYGYTF.

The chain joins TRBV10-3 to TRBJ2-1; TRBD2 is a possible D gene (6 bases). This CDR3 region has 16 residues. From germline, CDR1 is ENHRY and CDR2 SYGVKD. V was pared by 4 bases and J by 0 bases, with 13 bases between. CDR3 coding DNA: TGTGCCATCAGTGGGACCCAGGGAGGCTCCTACAATGAGCAGTTCTTC. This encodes CAISGTQGGSYNEQFF.

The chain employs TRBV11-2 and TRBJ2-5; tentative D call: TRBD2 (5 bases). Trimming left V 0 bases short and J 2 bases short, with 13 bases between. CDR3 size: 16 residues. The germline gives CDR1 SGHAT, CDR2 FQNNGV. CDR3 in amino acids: CASSLDGSGLQETQYF. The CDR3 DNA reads TGTGCCAGCAGCTTAGACGGGTCTGGACTGCAAGAGACCCAGTACTTC.

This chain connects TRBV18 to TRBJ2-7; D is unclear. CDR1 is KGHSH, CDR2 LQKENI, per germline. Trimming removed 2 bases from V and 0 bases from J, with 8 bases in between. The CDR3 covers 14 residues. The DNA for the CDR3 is TGTGCCAGCTCACCAATAGGCGTCTCCTACGAGCAGTACTTC. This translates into CASSPIGVSYEQYF.